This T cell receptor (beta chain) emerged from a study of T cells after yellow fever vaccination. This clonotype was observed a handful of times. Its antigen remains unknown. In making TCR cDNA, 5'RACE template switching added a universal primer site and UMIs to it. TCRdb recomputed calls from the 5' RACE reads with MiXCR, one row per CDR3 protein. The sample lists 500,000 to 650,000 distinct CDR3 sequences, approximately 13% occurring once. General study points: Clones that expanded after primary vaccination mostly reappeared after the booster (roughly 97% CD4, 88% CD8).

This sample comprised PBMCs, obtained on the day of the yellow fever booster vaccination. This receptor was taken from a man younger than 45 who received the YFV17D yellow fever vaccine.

The CDR3 region is CASSRGTYYEQYF. The DNA for the CDR3 is TGTGCCAGCAGCCGCGGGACATACTACGAGCAGTACTTC. This chain joins TRBV14 and TRBJ2-7; the D call may be TRBD1 or TRBD2 (6 bases each). The CDR3 spans 13 residues. CDR1 is SGHDN, CDR2 FVKESK, per germline. Trimming took 4 bases from V and 3 from J, leaving 10 bases between them.